The T cell receptor (beta chain) under discussion was sequenced for a study of cytomegalovirus exposure and HLA in healthy donors. On this clone itself: The antigen remains unidentified.

J lost 5 bases, V lost 5 bases, and 10 bases had no gene match. Germline CDR1 is SEHNR and CDR2 is FQNEAQ (reference sequence). The CDR3 has 16 residues. Researchers ran the PCR with 60 Vbeta and 13 Jbeta primers. Method: immunoSEQ multiplex PCR; TCRdb's copy keeps in-frame clones and lacks some. The sample gives some 180,000 clones, around 85% of which show up once; 2% to 2.5% is in the top ten. Findings and limits, study-wide: Exclusion applied to some V segments, including TRBV6-2 and TRBV6-3, as they were indistinguishable.

The sequenced sample consisted of PBMCs. The chain links TRBV7-9 to TRBJ2-1, with 9 bases aligning to TRBD2. The TCR was taken from a male donor in good health and CMV-seronegative. CDR3 coding DNA: TGTGCCAGCAGCCCACCCTGGGCGGGGGGGAACAATGAGCAGTTCTTC. This encodes CASSPPWAGGNNEQFF.